This TCR beta chain was sequenced in a study of T cell repertoires in cytomegalovirus infection. Study overall: CMV infection plus the matching HLA type was flagged by public TCR beta signatures.

This clonotype was recorded at least ten times. No antigen is known for it. V was cut by 5 bases and J by 1 base, with 13 bases left in between. Germline V gene lookup returns CDR1 SGHTA and CDR2 FQGNSA. The CDR3 totals 15 residues. TCRdb called the reads again in MiXCR, with one record for every CDR3 protein. The sample has around 300,000 distinct CDR3 sequences; approximately 22% are singletons. Study-level results: The study found HLA-C-restricted CMV-specific TCR beta clonotypes dominating the ex vivo response.

The gene calls are TRBV7-2 and TRBJ2-3, with D possibly TRBD1 on 6 matching bases. Sequenced here: cultured PBMCs, sampled from culture after CMV antigen stimulation. This receptor was obtained from a human donor in good health (CMV status not recorded). Some clones in this sample may be carry-over from other donors' samples. The CDR3 sequence: CASSLQSGGTDTQYF. As DNA, the CDR3 is TGTGCCAGCAGCCTACAGTCAGGGGGCACAGATACGCAGTATTTT.